A single sample gave rise to the 29 T cell receptor beta chains below, sequenced in a study of cytomegalovirus exposure and HLA in healthy donors (dated by TCRdb to about 2017). The library was produced with the immunoSEQ multiplex PCR assay. For the multiplex PCR, a mixture combining 60 forward primers for TCR Vbeta segments and 13 reverse primers for TCR Jbeta segments was used. This is the immuneACCESS table as TCRdb keeps it, with only in-frame sequences that have V and J called. A part of the clones is gone; compared with another copy, unresolved V genes explain less than half, and the rest is unexplained. This sample is represented by about 110,000 clones; about three quarters of them were singletons. The ten biggest clones cover 7.5% to 9% of the sample. Sequenced material: PBMCs. These receptors originate from a man aged 25 to 40 in good health and CMV-seronegative.

The chain is built from TRBV4-1 and TRBJ2-2; TRBD1 is a possible D gene (6 bases). CDR3 length equals 15 residues. Deletions cut 5 bases from V and 6 bases from J, with 16 bases between. Germline loops: CDR1 MGHRA, CDR2 YSYEKL. The CDR3 region has the DNA TGCGCCAGCAGCTACAAACAGGGTGGGGCCGGGGAGCTGTTTTTT. As protein: CASSYKQGGAGELFF.

The chain couples TRBV25-1 to TRBJ2-2, with TRBD2 identical over 10 bases. Unmatched junction bases numbered 5, after V lost 6 bases and J lost 7 bases. The germline CDR1 and CDR2 sequences are MGHDK and SYGVNS. The CDR3 length is 14 residues. The CDR3 DNA sequence: TGTGCCAGCAGGTCTAGCGGGGGAATCGGGGAGCTGTTTTTT. Translation gives CASRSSGGIGELFF.

V gene TRBV5-1 combines with J gene TRBJ2-1; 13 bases are shared with TRBD2. The CDR3 length is 18 residues. Germline CDR1 is SGHRS and CDR2 is YFSETQ. V shed 1 base and J 2 bases; nucleotides not matched to a gene: 6. This CDR3 reads CASSLTSGGGFAYNEQFF. The DNA of the CDR3 is TGCGCCAGCAGCTTGACTAGCGGGGGGGGGTTCGCCTACAATGAGCAGTTCTTC.

This clone was picked up a small number of times. This chain connects TRBV6-5 to TRBJ2-7, with 10 bases aligning to TRBD1. The germline V gene has CDR1 MNHEY and CDR2 SVGAGI. The CDR3 is 15 residues long. V was clipped by 6 bases and J by 2 bases; unmatched bases: 7. Here the CDR3 reads CASRDGTGAAYEQYF. The CDR3 nucleotides are TGTGCCAGCAGGGACGGGACAGGGGCAGCCTACGAGCAGTACTTC.

This clone occurred a few times. J is TRBJ2-7 and V is TRBV6-1; D unclear. The CDR3 spans 11 residues. Germline CDR1 MNHNS, CDR2 SASEGT. V lost 2 bases and J 8 bases, leaving 7 bases between the germline ends. CDR3 protein: CASSEMSKQYF. The CDR3 bases are TGTGCCAGCAGTGAAATGAGCAAGCAGTACTTC.

This clone was seen just once. V gene TRBV9 combines with J gene TRBJ1-2, with a weak D call TRBD1 (6 bases). Deletions cut 3 bases from V and 9 bases from J, with 18 bases between. CDR3 length: 14 residues. Germline V gene data show CDR1 as SGDLS and CDR2 as YYNGEE. The CDR3 nucleotides read TGTGCCAGCAGCGGGGAAGGGACGGGGACAAGCTACACCTTC. Its translation: CASSGEGTGTSYTF.

V and J are TRBV9 and TRBJ2-3; TRBD1 is a possible D gene (6 bases). Germline V gene sequence: CDR1 SGDLS, CDR2 YYNGEE. This CDR3 region has 14 residues. V dropped 3 bases and J dropped 0 bases, with 8 bases sitting between them. The CDR3 is CASSGTVSTDTQYF. CDR3 sequence (DNA): TGTGCCAGCAGCGGGACAGTTAGCACAGATACGCAGTATTTT.

The rearrangement links TRBV6-6 to TRBJ2-3; D is ambiguous. The V and J ends lost 2 bases and 5 bases respectively, with 11 bases between them. Per the germline V gene, CDR1 is MNHNY and CDR2 is SVGAGI (reference sequence). The CDR3 sequence is 14 residues long. CDR3 nucleotide sequence: TGTGCCAGCAGTTACCCCCAGGCAAAAGATACGCAGTATTTT. Amino acids: CASSYPQAKDTQYF.

The sample holds a few counts of this clone. The sample contains more than one DNA sequence encoding this CDR3. CDR3 bases: TGTGCCAGCAGCGTAGCGTACAGGGGCACTGAAGCTTTCTTT. Amino acids: CASSVAYRGTEAFF. The V call is TRBV9, the J call TRBJ1-1, with TRBD1 matching over 7 bases. The germline V gene has CDR1 SGDLS and CDR2 YYNGEE. After removal of 0 bases from V and 4 bases from J, the junction contained 3 bases not matched to a gene. The CDR3 is made up of 14 amino acids.

This chain joins TRBV18 and TRBJ2-1; 11 nucleotides agree with TRBD2. The CDR3 spans 15 residues. V shed 3 bases, J shed 4 bases, and the junction held 2 bases outside the gene matches. Germline CDR1 KGHSH, CDR2 LQKENI. The CDR3 region has the DNA TGTGCCAGCTCACCGACTAGCGGGACATACAATGAGCAGTTCTTC. This encodes CASSPTSGTYNEQFF. Full variable domain (outside the CDR3, taken from reference TRBV18 and TRBJ2-1): NAGVMQNPRHLVRRRGQEARLRCSPMKGHSHVYWYRQLPEEGLKFMVYLQKENIIDESGMPKERFSAEFPKEGPSILRIQQVVRGDSAAYFCASSPTSGTYNEQFFGPGTRLTVL.

This clone was detected only a few times. This sequence joins TRBV7-9 and TRBJ2-1; D unresolved. The CDR3 loop spans 15 amino acids. CDR1 is SEHNR and CDR2 is FQNEAQ in the germline V gene (reference sequence). Trimming pared 3 bases from V and 4 bases from J, leaving 13 bases between. Here the CDR3 reads CASSLNSKFYNEQFF. DNA for the CDR3: TGTGCCAGCAGCTTGAACAGCAAGTTTTACAATGAGCAGTTCTTC.

Written as DNA, the CDR3 is TGCGCCAGCAGCTTGGACCCGGGGGGGATTGGTGAGCAGTTCTTC. It specifies CASSLDPGGIGEQFF. This chain connects TRBV5-1 to TRBJ2-1; 8 bases fit TRBD2. This CDR3 contains 15 residues. The germline gives CDR1 SGHRS, CDR2 YFSETQ. The trim removed 0 bases at V and 9 bases at J, leaving 8 bases unmatched. The variable domain in full, completed from reference TRBV5-1 and TRBJ2-1, reads KAGVTQTPRYLIKTRGQQVTLSCSPISGHRSVSWYQQTPGQGLQFLFEYFSETQRNKGNFPGRFSGRQFSNSRSEMNVSTLELGDSALYLCASSLDPGGIGEQFFGPGTRLTVL.

This chain uses TRBV5-5 with TRBJ2-7, with D possibly TRBD1 on 6 matching bases. V was trimmed by 5 bases and J by 5 bases, leaving 20 bases between them. This CDR3 region has 15 residues. CDR1 is SGHKS, CDR2 YYEKEE, per germline (reference sequence). The CDR3 region has the DNA TGTGCCAGCAGACCAAACAGGGTTAACTCAGACGAGCAGTACTTC. Translated: CASRPNRVNSDEQYF.

This chain connects TRBV5-1 to TRBJ2-1; 12 bases fit TRBD2. Germline V gene sequence: CDR1 SGHRS, CDR2 YFSETQ. There are 16 residues in the CDR3. Trimming at V came to 2 bases and at J to 5 bases, leaving 5 bases not matched to a gene. The CDR3 bases are TGCGCCAGCAGCTTCCCGACTAGCGGGAGACACAATGAGCAGTTCTTC. It translates to CASSFPTSGRHNEQFF. Combining the CDR3 with reference TRBV5-1 and TRBJ2-1 gives the whole variable domain KAGVTQTPRYLIKTRGQQVTLSCSPISGHRSVSWYQQTPGQGLQFLFEYFSETQRNKGNFPGRFSGRQFSNSRSEMNVSTLELGDSALYLCASSFPTSGRHNEQFFGPGTRLTVL.

The chain combines TRBV19 with TRBJ1-5; TRBD1 is a possible D gene (5 bases). Looked up from germline, CDR1 is LNHDA and CDR2 is SQIVND (reference sequence). CDR3 length equals 13 residues. Trimming removed 3 bases from V and 4 bases from J, with 7 bases in between. CDR3 sequence (DNA): TGTGCCAGTAGTATGAACAGGAATCAGCCCCAGCATTTT. Protein: CASSMNRNQPQHF.

This chain links TRBV6-1 with TRBJ1-6; D unclear. The CDR3 has 13 residues. Germline assignment: CDR1 MNHNS and CDR2 SASEGT. In DNA form, the CDR3 reads TGTGGGTTGAGAGAACCCGGTAATTCACCCCTCCACTTT. Protein sequence: CGLREPGNSPLHF.

This clone was observed a single time. V gene TRBV5-5 combines with J gene TRBJ1-1, with D hard to call. Trimming shortened V by 0 bases and J by 1 base, and 7 bases separated the two germline ends. The CDR3 covers 14 residues. Germline-derived CDR1 and CDR2 are SGHKS and YYEKEE (reference sequence). CDR3 protein: CASSLATGNTEAFF. As DNA, the CDR3 is TGTGCCAGCAGCTTGGCCACGGGGAACACTGAAGCTTTCTTT. Filled out from reference TRBV5-5 and TRBJ1-1, the complete variable domain reads DAGVTQSPTHLIKTRGQQVTLRCSPISGHKSVSWYQQVLGQGPQFIFQYYEKEERGRGNFPDRFSARQFPNYSSELNVNALLLGDSALYLCASSLATGNTEAFFGQGTRLTVV.

V is TRBV4-1 and J is TRBJ2-1; D gene ambiguous. This CDR3 has 17 residues. The V end lost 5 bases, the J end lost 0 bases, and 17 bases lay between the germline ends. Germline CDR1 and CDR2: MGHRA and YSYEKL. CDR3 protein: CASSASGGSSSYNEQFF. CDR3 in DNA: TGCGCCAGCAGCGCTTCGGGTGGGTCCAGCTCCTACAATGAGCAGTTCTTC.

This clone was counted a single time. V gene TRBV28 combines with J gene TRBJ2-1; the match to TRBD1 covers 9 bases. Germline assignment: CDR1 MDHEN and CDR2 SYDVKM. With 7 bases clipped from V and 6 bases from J, the junction kept 7 bases outside the gene matches. The CDR3 is 14 residues long. The CDR3 DNA reads as TGTGCCAGCACCCGACAGGGGGGATTCAATGAGCAGTTCTTC. This gives the protein CASTRQGGFNEQFF.

The chain links TRBV5-6 to TRBJ2-5, with D tentatively TRBD1 (5 bases). The germline CDR1 and CDR2 sequences are SGHDT and YYEEEE. The CDR3 is 15 residues long. V shed 5 bases and J shed 2 bases, with 16 bases lying between them. The CDR3 bases are TGTGCCAGCAGTTCCATCTCCAGGGCGCAAGAGACCCAGTACTTC. Translated: CASSSISRAQETQYF.

The chain uses TRBV5-6 and TRBJ2-2, with 7 bases that match TRBD1. This CDR3 contains 15 residues. Unmatched junction bases numbered 5, after V lost 4 bases and J lost 2 bases. Germline V gene lookup returns CDR1 SGHDT and CDR2 YYEEEE. CDR3: CASSDRVPNTGELFF. In nucleotides, the CDR3 is TGTGCCAGCAGCGACAGGGTGCCTAACACCGGGGAGCTGTTTTTT.

In this sample, this clone turned up a few times. The chain recombines TRBV27 with TRBJ2-7; TRBD2 aligns across 9 bases. The CDR3 is 14 residues long. With 6 bases clipped from V and 7 bases from J, the junction kept 10 bases outside the gene matches. Germline CDR1 is MNHEY and CDR2 is SMNVEV (reference sequence). CDR3 loop: CASSPPSGKKEQYF. The CDR3 DNA reads TGTGCCAGCAGCCCCCCTAGCGGGAAAAAGGAGCAGTACTTC.

Here the CDR3 DNA reads TGTGCCAGCAGCCCGACAGGGGTCGACGAGCAGTACTTC. Translated, it gives CASSPTGVDEQYF. J is TRBJ2-7 and V is TRBV7-8, with 8 bases identical to TRBD1. CDR3 length equals 13 residues. Trimming cost V 5 bases and J 5 bases; bases outside gene matches: 5. Germline V gene sequence: CDR1 SGHVS, CDR2 FQNEAQ.

This clone appeared a few times. The J gene is TRBJ1-1, the V gene TRBV6-1; D is uncertain. The CDR3 consists of 12 residues. V was pared by 8 bases and J by 4 bases, with 11 bases between. Germline V lookup: CDR1 MNHNS, CDR2 SASEGT. CDR3 region: CASWQRSTEAFF. DNA of the CDR3: TGTGCCAGCTGGCAGCGGTCCACTGAAGCTTTCTTT.

The CDR3 loop reads CASSSRGAGDPSYNEQFF. DNA for the CDR3: TGTGCCAGCAGCTCCCGGGGGGCGGGAGATCCCTCCTACAATGAGCAGTTCTTC. The J gene is TRBJ2-1, the V gene TRBV7-6, with a possible D match to TRBD2 (7 bases). V lost 4 bases to trimming and J lost 0 bases, with 19 bases between them. There are 18 residues in the CDR3. CDR1 and CDR2 (germline): SGHVS, FNYEAQ.

The sample holds one count of this clone. This sequence joins TRBV30 and TRBJ1-1; D gene ambiguous. The length of the CDR3 is 12 residues. V lost 0 bases to trimming and J lost 5 bases, with 7 bases between them. Germline V gene sequence: CDR1 GTSNPN, CDR2 SVGIG (reference sequence). The DNA of the CDR3 is TGTGCCTGGAGTGTACTCGGGACTGAAGCTTTCTTT. Translated: CAWSVLGTEAFF.

The chain uses TRBV5-6 and TRBJ2-1; D is possibly TRBD2 (5 bases). This CDR3 contains 15 residues. The germline V and J ends were trimmed by 4 bases and 6 bases, with 17 bases remaining between them. CDR1 and CDR2 from the germline V gene are SGHDT and YYEEEE. CDR3 in amino acids: CASSPRTLKGNEQFF. The CDR3 coding sequence is TGTGCCAGCAGCCCCCGGACTCTCAAGGGCAATGAGCAGTTCTTC. Full variable domain (missing parts from reference TRBV5-6 and TRBJ2-1): DAGVTQSPTHLIKTRGQQVTLRCSPKSGHDTVSWYQQALGQGPQFIFQYYEEEERQRGNFPDRFSGHQFPNYSSELNVNALLLGDSALYLCASSPRTLKGNEQFFGPGTRLTVL.

The rearrangement links TRBV29-1 to TRBJ2-7, with D tentatively TRBD1 (5 bases). Trimming pared 6 bases from V and 4 bases from J, leaving 16 bases between. Germline V gene sequence: CDR1 SQVTM, CDR2 ANQGSEA. CDR3 length equals 13 residues. CDR3 region: CSVGHRGRYEQYF. CDR3 nucleotides: TGCAGCGTCGGGCATAGGGGAAGGTACGAGCAGTACTTC.

The chain couples TRBV2 to TRBJ2-5, with 11 bases aligning to TRBD1. The tail of the sequence fits TRBJ2-7 better, so the J call may be wrong. The germline CDR1 and CDR2 sequences are SNHLY and FYNNEI. The CDR3 consists of 15 residues. The CDR3 DNA is TGTGCCAGCAGGAAAGGACAGGGGGCAGCCTACGAGCAGTACTTC. Protein product: CASRKGQGAAYEQYF.